This TCR beta chain emerged from a study of OX40 agonist ivuxolimab in advanced cancers. This clone has only one observation. V lost 0 bases and J lost 1; bases outside the gene matches: 6. Per the germline V gene, CDR1 is MGHRA and CDR2 is YSYEKL. The CDR3 is 18 residues long. Method: immunoSEQ multiplex PCR; TCRdb's copy keeps in-frame clones and lacks some. The sample holds approximately 98,000 clones, about 91% seen once. The V call is TRBV4-1, the J call TRBJ2-6, with 7 bases matching TRBD1. The sequencing used CD4+ or CD8+ T cells sorted from blood, collected in a trial of the OX40 agonist ivuxolimab. The receptor's source is an adult with an advanced solid tumor such as melanoma, head and neck, liver or kidney cancer. The chain's CDR3 is CASSQDLQGSSGANVLTF. CDR3 nucleotide sequence: TGCGCCAGCAGCCAAGATCTACAGGGGAGTTCTGGGGCCAACGTCCTGACTTTC.